Sequencing of this T cell receptor (beta chain) was carried out in a study of cytomegalovirus exposure and HLA in healthy donors. This CDR3 has 18 residues. CDR1 SGHRS and CDR2 YFSETQ come from the germline V gene. Trimming removed 2 bases at V and 4 bases at J, with 22 bases between. Primers included in the PCR were 60 Vbeta and 13 Jbeta primers. The protocol was immunoSEQ multiplex PCR, while the TCRdb copy is restricted to in-frame clones and leaves out a portion. Of around 100,000 clones listed, approximately 80% are singletons. The chain is built from TRBV5-1 and TRBJ1-5, with a weak D call TRBD1 (6 bases). This clonotype was obtained from a man aged 25 to 40 in good health and CMV-seropositive. Sequencing used PBMCs. The CDR3 sequence is CASSLSQFGTILNQPQHF. CDR3 in DNA: TGCGCCAGCAGCTTATCCCAATTTGGGACAATTTTGAATCAGCCCCAGCATTTT. Full variable domain (missing parts from reference TRBV5-1 and TRBJ1-5): KAGVTQTPRYLIKTRGQQVTLSCSPISGHRSVSWYQQTPGQGLQFLFEYFSETQRNKGNFPGRFSGRQFSNSRSEMNVSTLELGDSALYLCASSLSQFGTILNQPQHFGDGTRLSIL.